The 23 T cell receptor beta chains listed next were all sequenced from one sample in a study of blood T cell repertoires in COVID-19. Assay used: immunoSEQ multiplex PCR; TCRdb lists only in-frame clones, some missing. The sample holds around 56,000 clones, around 77% seen once. The sequencing sample was made of peripheral blood. The receptors here all came from a man in his 60s with acute or convalescent COVID-19.

The chain carries TRBV4-1 and TRBJ2-1, with 9 bases matching TRBD2. The CDR3 is 16 residues long. Unmatched junction bases numbered 9, after V lost 0 bases and J lost 9 bases. Germline CDR1 reads MGHRA; CDR2 reads YSYEKL. CDR3 coding DNA: TGCGCCAGCAGCCAAGATCCGAGCGGGGGGTTTCGTGAGCAGTTCTTC. Protein: CASSQDPSGGFREQFF.

A remark on this clone: Other DNA variants within this sample encode the same CDR3. The chain uses TRBV5-1 and TRBJ1-4, with TRBD1 matching 9 bases. There are 14 residues in the CDR3. V lost 4 bases, J lost 8 bases, and 6 bases stayed unmatched. Germline CDR1 SGHRS, CDR2 YFSETQ. CDR3 DNA: TGCGCCAGCAGCCCGGGACAGGGAGGGGAAAAACTGTTTTTT. It yields the protein CASSPGQGGEKLFF.

This clone has a single count. The gene calls are TRBV18 and TRBJ2-7; TRBD2 matches at 7 bases. Germline values: CDR1 KGHSH, CDR2 LQKENI. This CDR3 has 14 residues. V dropped 1 base and J dropped 7; count of bases not matched to a gene: 7. CDR3 sequence: CASSPLAGEGEQYF. The CDR3 DNA reads TGTGCCAGCTCACCACTGGCGGGGGAAGGGGAGCAGTACTTC. Filled out from reference TRBV18 and TRBJ2-7, the complete variable domain reads NAGVMQNPRHLVRRRGQEARLRCSPMKGHSHVYWYRQLPEEGLKFMVYLQKENIIDESGMPKERFSAEFPKEGPSILRIQQVVRGDSAAYFCASSPLAGEGEQYFGPGTRLTVT.

The rearrangement uses TRBV19 and TRBJ2-1; 7 nucleotides align to TRBD1. The CDR3 is made up of 15 amino acids. CDR1 and CDR2 from the germline V gene are LNHDA and SQIVND (reference sequence). With V trimmed by 1 base and J by 0 bases, 0 bases remained unmatched. The CDR3 DNA sequence: TGTGCCAGTAGTATAGCAGGGGGCTCCTACAATGAGCAGTTCTTC. It encodes CASSIAGGSYNEQFF.

V and J are TRBV19 and TRBJ2-1; 8 bases fit TRBD2. V shed 5 bases, J shed 7 bases, and the junction held 10 bases outside the gene matches. This CDR3 has 15 residues. Germline CDR1 and CDR2: LNHDA and SQIVND (reference sequence). DNA of the CDR3: TGTGCCAGTAGTGCGAGAGCGGGGGTGGGGAATGAGCAGTTCTTC. Translating it yields CASSARAGVGNEQFF.

This chain connects TRBV5-1 to TRBJ1-2; TRBD1 matches 8 bases. Germline V CDR1 and CDR2: SGHRS, YFSETQ. Trimming at V came to 0 bases and at J to 4 bases, leaving 2 bases not matched to a gene. The length of the CDR3 is 14 residues. The CDR3: CASSLEGQAYGYTF. The CDR3 nucleotides read TGCGCCAGCAGCTTGGAGGGACAGGCCTATGGCTACACCTTC.

This clone has a single count. The V call is TRBV24-1, the J call TRBJ2-1, with 7 bases that match TRBD2. The CDR3 has 16 residues. Unmatched junction bases numbered 11, after V lost 3 bases and J lost 7 bases. Germline CDR1 reads KGHDR; CDR2 reads SFDVKD. CDR3 sequence (DNA): TGTGCCACCAGTGATCCCGGGACTACGGGTCTGAATGAGCAGTTCTTC. As protein: CATSDPGTTGLNEQFF.

The chain uses TRBV18 and TRBJ2-5, with no clear D. V lost 2 bases and J 2 bases, leaving 15 bases between the germline ends. The CDR3 has 16 amino acids. CDR1 and CDR2 from the germline V gene are KGHSH and LQKENI. The CDR3 reads CASSPTHDDNQETQYF. CDR3 nucleotide sequence: TGTGCCAGCTCACCAACTCACGACGACAATCAAGAGACCCAGTACTTC.

The chain's CDR3 is CASSSWTSGGLETQYF. The CDR3 DNA sequence: TGTGCCAGCAGCTCCTGGACTAGCGGGGGGTTGGAGACCCAGTACTTC. This chain joins TRBV7-9 and TRBJ2-5, with 14 bases that match TRBD2. V was pared by 4 bases and J by 5 bases, with 6 bases of the junction left unmatched. Germline V CDR1 and CDR2: SEHNR, FQNEAQ (reference sequence). The CDR3 extends over 16 amino acids.

J is TRBJ2-1 and V is TRBV20-1; D unresolved. Germline V CDR1 and CDR2: DFQATT, SNEGSKA (reference sequence). The V end was cut by 3 bases, the J end by 7 bases, with 7 bases between. The CDR3 spans 11 residues. The CDR3 DNA is TGCAGTGCTAGTGACCGGAATGAGCAGTTCTTC. Its protein product is CSASDRNEQFF.

The J gene is TRBJ1-3, the V gene TRBV5-1, with D perhaps matching TRBD1 (5 bases). In germline, CDR1 is SGHRS, CDR2 YFSETQ. The length of the CDR3 is 19 residues. Trimming left V 0 bases short and J 0 bases short, with 19 bases between. The CDR3 sequence is CASSLGLGFSGHSGNTIYF. In DNA form, the CDR3 reads TGCGCCAGCAGCTTGGGCCTGGGCTTCTCAGGGCACTCTGGAAACACCATATATTTT.

This clone was counted a single time. The chain employs TRBV2 and TRBJ1-1, with D tentatively TRBD1 (6 bases). Germline V CDR1 and CDR2: SNHLY, FYNNEI. CDR3 length: 14 residues. The V and J ends lost 8 bases and 0 bases respectively, with 13 bases between them. In DNA form, the CDR3 reads TGTGCCAGCCTCTACAGGGTCATGAACACTGAAGCTTTCTTT. It yields the protein CASLYRVMNTEAFF.

In its sample, this clone was seen a few times. The chain couples TRBV7-9 to TRBJ2-5; TRBD2 matches at 10 bases. The V segment lost 1 base and the J segment 5 bases; nucleotides outside the gene matches: 1. The CDR3 is made up of 14 amino acids. CDR1 is SEHNR, CDR2 FQNEAQ, per germline (reference sequence). The CDR3 protein is CASSLELAGETQYF. DNA for the CDR3: TGTGCCAGCAGCTTAGAACTAGCGGGGGAGACCCAGTACTTC.

This clone turned up a few times. The gene calls are TRBV2 and TRBJ2-3, with TRBD2 matching over 10 bases. With 5 bases clipped from V and 5 bases from J, the junction kept 4 bases outside the gene matches. CDR1 and CDR2 from the germline V gene are SNHLY and FYNNEI. This CDR3 comprises 14 residues. CDR3 loop: CASSRTSGVDTQYF. DNA of the CDR3: TGTGCCAGCAGTCGGACTAGCGGAGTAGATACGCAGTATTTT.

The gene calls are TRBV24-1 and TRBJ2-1, with a weak D call TRBD2 (6 bases). With 9 bases removed from V and 5 bases from J, the gap between germline ends came to 10 bases. The V gene's germline CDR1 is KGHDR and CDR2 SFDVKD. The CDR3 covers 12 residues. In DNA, the CDR3 is TGTGCCACCGGAGGGTGGGACAATGAGCAGTTCTTC. This encodes CATGGWDNEQFF.

V gene TRBV5-4 combines with J gene TRBJ1-2, with 7 positions matching TRBD1. J was trimmed by 4 bases and V by 7 bases; bases with no gene match: 10. Germline CDR1 and CDR2: SGHNT and YYREEE (reference sequence). The CDR3 loop spans 14 amino acids. CDR3 in DNA: TGTGCCAGCTCGAGGGACAGTCTCGGCTATGGCTACACCTTC. It codes for CASSRDSLGYGYTF. The entire variable domain, with the rest obtained from reference TRBV5-4 and TRBJ1-2, is as follows: ETGVTQSPTHLIKTRGQQVTLRCSSQSGHNTVSWYQQALGQGPQFIFQYYREEENGRGNFPPRFSGLQFPNYSSELNVNALELDDSALYLCASSRDSLGYGYTFGSGTRLTVV.

The chain carries TRBV7-2 and TRBJ2-7; D gene ambiguous. V was cut by 0 bases and J by 3 bases, with 6 bases left in between. Germline V CDR1 and CDR2: SGHTA, FQGNSA. This CDR3 spans 13 amino acids. In DNA form, the CDR3 reads TGTGCCAGCAGCTTAGCGTGGCTCTACGAGCAGTACTTC. Protein sequence: CASSLAWLYEQYF.

The V call is TRBV2, the J call TRBJ2-2; 7 nucleotides match TRBD1. The V gene's germline CDR1 is SNHLY and CDR2 FYNNEI. With V trimmed by 6 bases and J by 7 bases, 11 bases remained unmatched. CDR3 size: 15 residues. CDR3 sequence: CASSSGTVLIGELFF. The CDR3 DNA reads TGTGCCAGCAGCTCCGGGACAGTTTTAATCGGGGAGCTGTTTTTT.

The V gene is TRBV2, the J gene TRBJ2-2; 12 bases align to TRBD2. The CDR3 contains 18 residues. V dropped 2 bases and J dropped 4; count of bases not matched to a gene: 8. CDR1 is SNHLY, CDR2 FYNNEI, per germline. The CDR3 here is CASSEMLAGGSGTGELFF. The DNA for the CDR3 is TGTGCCAGCAGTGAAATGCTAGCGGGGGGGTCTGGCACCGGGGAGCTGTTTTTT. The whole variable domain, filled in from reference TRBV2 and TRBJ2-2, reads EPEVTQTPSHQVTQMGQEVILRCVPISNHLYFYWYRQILGQKVEFLVSFYNNEISEKSEIFDDQFSVERPDGSNFTLKIRSTKLEDSAMYFCASSEMLAGGSGTGELFFGEGSRLTVL.

A single count supports this clone. The chain recombines TRBV19 with TRBJ2-7; perhaps TRBD2 as D (5 bases). The CDR3 has 15 residues. The V end was cut by 4 bases, the J end by 6 bases, with 19 bases between. Germline V gene data show CDR1 as LNHDA and CDR2 as SQIVND (reference sequence). CDR3 amino acids: CASSTFVGEMGEQYF. In DNA form, the CDR3 reads TGTGCCAGTAGTACCTTCGTCGGGGAAATGGGCGAGCAGTACTTC.

This rearrangement joins TRBV11-3 to TRBJ2-7; weak D call: TRBD1 (6 bases). The CDR3 consists of 12 residues. V was shortened by 2 bases and J by 5 bases, with 7 bases between the two germline ends. Germline V lookup: CDR1 SGHNT, CDR2 YENEEA. The CDR3 here is CASSLNRDEQYF. In DNA form, the CDR3 reads TGTGCCAGCAGCTTAAACAGGGACGAGCAGTACTTC.

CDR3 loop: CASRYQGYGYTF. CDR3 in DNA: TGTGCCAGCCGTTACCAGGGCTATGGCTACACCTTC. This chain joins TRBV2 and TRBJ1-2, with D possibly being TRBD1 (5 bases). The CDR3 runs 12 residues. Trimming took off 8 bases at V and 4 bases at J, with 11 bases between the two ends. Germline CDR1 and CDR2: SNHLY and FYNNEI. The whole variable domain, remainder taken from reference TRBV2 and TRBJ1-2, is EPEVTQTPSHQVTQMGQEVILRCVPISNHLYFYWYRQILGQKVEFLVSFYNNEISEKSEIFDDQFSVERPDGSNFTLKIRSTKLEDSAMYFCASRYQGYGYTFGSGTRLTVV.

The chain joins TRBV5-1 to TRBJ2-7, with 12 nucleotides matching TRBD1. This CDR3 comprises 16 residues. V shed 0 bases, J shed 2 bases, and the junction held 3 bases outside the gene matches. From germline, CDR1 is SGHRS and CDR2 YFSETQ. Here the CDR3 DNA reads TGCGCCAGCAGCTTGGACGGGACAGGGGGCCCCTACGAGCAGTACTTC. Translating gives CASSLDGTGGPYEQYF.